This is a list of T cell receptor beta chains from one sample in a study of shared clonotypes between healthy human individuals. The assay was immunoSEQ multiplex PCR, and TCRdb's table has in-frame clones only and misses some. The table shows over 850,000 clones, with 70% to 80% occurring only once. The sample was memory CD4+ T cells from PBMCs. Receptors originate from a man younger than 35 in good health. Some clones in this sample may be carry-over from other donors' samples. The CDR3 runs from the conserved cysteine through the conserved F or W. A D gene is named only where the DNA matches it firmly. The size entry is marked missing in some rows and otherwise reads once, few, many or a size class.

abundance | j_gene | v_gene | d_gene | len | CDR3aa | CDR3nt
NA | TRBJ1-5 | TRBV28 | NA | 14 | CASSQIGEGQPQHF | TGTGCCAGCAGCCAAATCGGGGAGGGGCAGCCCCAGCATTTT
NA | TRBJ2-1 | TRBV4-2 | TRBD2 | 18 | CASSRTSGFSSPYNEQFF | TGTGCCAGCAGCAGGACTAGCGGGTTTTCGAGTCCCTACAATGAGCAGTTCTTC
NA | TRBJ1-4 | TRBV18 | NA | 16 | CASSFNGGATNEKLFF | TGTGCCAGCTCATTTAACGGAGGAGCAACTAATGAAAAACTGTTTTTT
NA | TRBJ2-1 | TRBV5-1 | TRBD2 | 15 | CASSSGLAGGSEQFF | TGCGCCAGCAGTTCTGGGCTAGCGGGAGGCAGTGAGCAGTTCTTC
NA | TRBJ2-7 | TRBV7-2 | NA | 14 | CASSPSQGSYEQYF | TGTGCCAGCAGCCCTAGCCAGGGATCCTACGAGCAGTACTTC
NA | TRBJ2-1 | TRBV18 | NA | 15 | CASSPPSQGYNEQFF | TGTGCCAGCTCACCACCGTCTCAGGGGTACAATGAGCAGTTCTTC
NA | TRBJ1-3 | TRBV7-6 | NA | 16 | CASSLGQPTTGNTIYF | TGTGCCAGCAGCTTAGGCCAGCCGACGACTGGAAACACCATATATTTT
NA | TRBJ1-2 | TRBV28 | NA | 12 | CASSPPWGGYTF | TGTGCCAGCAGTCCCCCGTGGGGTGGCTACACCTTC
NA | TRBJ2-7 | TRBV7-2 | NA | 16 | CASSSSWMAGRYEQYF | TGTGCCAGCAGCTCCTCGTGGATGGCCGGGCGCTACGAGCAGTACTTC
NA | TRBJ2-7 | TRBV5-6 | NA | 14 | CASSLDWPSYEQYF | TGTGCCAGCAGCTTGGACTGGCCCTCCTACGAGCAGTACTTC
few | TRBJ2-4 | TRBV7-3 | TRBD2 | 13 | CASSLSGLGIQYF | TGTGCCAGCAGCTTATCCGGACTAGGCATTCAGTACTTC
NA | TRBJ2-5 | TRBV30 | NA | 15 | CAWSPELWVRETQYF | TGTGCCTGGAGCCCCGAACTTTGGGTCCGAGAGACCCAGTACTTC
NA | TRBJ1-2 | TRBV29-1 | NA | 13 | CSVEGGRGYGYTF | TGCAGCGTTGAAGGGGGCAGGGGCTATGGCTACACCTTC
NA | TRBJ1-1 | TRBV28 | NA | 11 | CASSLRDEAFF | TGTGCCAGCAGTTTAAGGGATGAAGCTTTCTTT
NA | TRBJ2-3 | TRBV14 | NA | 16 | CASSPLSFFGTDTQYF | TGTGCCAGCAGCCCCCTCTCATTTTTTGGCACAGATACGCAGTATTTT
NA | TRBJ1-5 | TRBV2 | NA | 14 | CASSDRARNQPQHF | TGTGCCAGCAGTGATAGGGCAAGGAATCAGCCCCAGCATTTT
few | TRBJ2-3 | TRBV7-9 | TRBD1 | 16 | CASSPQGLFGTDTQYF | TGTGCCAGCAGCCCACAGGGGTTGTTCGGCACAGATACGCAGTATTTT
NA | TRBJ1-2 | TRBV6-1 | NA | 14 | CASSEREGIYGYTF | TGTGCCAGCAGTGAAAGGGAAGGTATCTATGGCTACACCTTC
NA | TRBJ2-5 | TRBV2 | TRBD2 | 16 | CASSRNDPGGEETQYF | TGTGCCAGCAGTCGAAACGACCCTGGGGGGGAGGAGACCCAGTACTTC
NA | TRBJ1-5 | TRBV7-8 | NA | 16 | CASSLAGSLGNQPQHF | TGTGCCAGCAGCTTAGCTGGCTCTTTGGGCAATCAGCCCCAGCATTTT
NA | TRBJ1-3 | TRBV5-1 | NA | 17 | CASSPRGGGTAGNTIYF | TGCGCCAGCAGCCCACGGGGTGGAGGGACGGCAGGAAACACCATATATTTT
once | TRBJ2-3 | TRBV7-2 | NA | 13 | CASPGQNTDTQYF | TGTGCCAGTCCGGGACAAAACACAGATACGCAGTATTTT
NA | TRBJ2-3 | TRBV2 | TRBD1 | 18 | CARGRDRGPGGGTDTQYF | TGTGCCAGAGGGAGGGACAGGGGGCCGGGAGGCGGCACAGATACGCAGTATTTT
NA | TRBJ1-4 | TRBV28 | NA | 13 | CASSSKVGQKLFF | TGTGCCAGCAGTTCGAAGGTCGGGCAAAAACTGTTTTTT
NA | TRBJ2-5 | TRBV20-1 | NA | 11 | CSAPPIETQYF | TGCAGTGCTCCGCCCATCGAGACCCAGTACTTC
few | TRBJ2-7 | TRBV28 | NA | 11 | CASTANYEQYF | TGTGCCAGCACCGCAAACTACGAGCAGTACTTC
once | TRBJ2-2 | TRBV27 | NA | 15 | CASGSRGRGTGELFF | TGTGCCAGCGGATCACGGGGGAGAGGAACCGGGGAGCTGTTTTTT
few | TRBJ2-5 | TRBV20-1 | NA | 11 | CSASIRETQYF | TGCAGTGCTAGCATCAGGGAGACCCAGTACTTC
NA | TRBJ1-2 | TRBV19 | NA | 12 | CASSIGGPGYTF | TGTGCCAGTAGTATAGGTGGCCCTGGCTACACCTTC
NA | TRBJ1-1 | TRBV4-1 | NA | 15 | CASSQQRQSNTEAFF | TGCGCCAGCAGCCAACAACGACAGTCGAACACTGAAGCTTTCTTT
NA | TRBJ1-2 | TRBV30 | NA | 13 | CALTVSSSYGYTF | TGTGCCTTAACAGTATCGTCGTCCTATGGCTACACCTTC
NA | TRBJ1-4 | TRBV6-1 | NA | 12 | CALGRGGEKLFF | TGTGCTCTGGGTCGAGGGGGGGAAAAACTGTTTTTT
NA | TRBJ1-2 | TRBV5-1 | NA | 15 | CASSEAGESNYGYTF | TGCGCCAGCTCCGAGGCCGGAGAGTCTAACTATGGCTACACCTTC
NA | TRBJ1-4 | TRBV5-1 | TRBD1 | 15 | CASSQDRPDHEKLFF | TGCGCCAGCAGCCAGGACAGGCCGGACCATGAAAAACTGTTTTTT
NA | TRBJ2-3 | TRBV11-3 | NA | 14 | CASSLKRGGSTQYF | TGTGCCAGCAGCTTAAAGAGAGGAGGGAGTACGCAGTATTTT
NA | TRBJ2-7 | TRBV6-1 | TRBD1 | 14 | CASSEPTGVYEQYF | TGTGCCAGCAGTGAACCGACAGGGGTCTACGAGCAGTACTTC
NA | TRBJ1-1 | TRBV28 | NA | 13 | CASSLMRYAEAFF | TGTGCCAGCAGTTTAATGAGGTATGCTGAAGCTTTCTTT
NA | TRBJ1-2 | TRBV15 | TRBD1 | 14 | CATKQGPTNYGYTF | TGTGCCACCAAACAGGGGCCTACTAACTATGGCTACACCTTC
NA | TRBJ1-4 | TRBV19 | TRBD1 | 15 | CASSMRQGANEKLFF | TGTGCCAGTAGTATGCGTCAGGGGGCTAATGAAAAACTGTTTTTT
NA | TRBJ2-3 | TRBV19 | TRBD2 | 18 | CATRTSGFSIFSTDTQYF | TGTGCCACGAGGACTAGCGGGTTTAGCATTTTTAGCACAGATACGCAGTATTTT